Presented here are 4 T cell receptor beta chains from one specimen sequenced in a study of blood T cell repertoires in COVID-19. Data came from immunoSEQ multiplex PCR; TCRdb stores just in-frame clones and leaves some out. The sample has a few hundred thousand clones, around four fifths seen once. Sequencing was carried out using peripheral blood. The receptors shown here come from a man aged 55 to 70 who had recovered from COVID-19.

The V call is TRBV29-1, the J call TRBJ2-1; no clear D. The CDR3 sequence is 11 residues long. Germline assignment: CDR1 SQVTM and CDR2 ANQGSEA. Trimming removed 6 bases from V and 4 bases from J, with 7 bases in between. In DNA, the CDR3 is TGCAGCGTCAGACTGTACAATGAGCAGTTCTTC. The encoded protein is CSVRLYNEQFF.

The chain combines TRBV11-2 with TRBJ1-5; D unresolved. This CDR3 region has 13 residues. The germline CDR1 and CDR2 sequences are SGHAT and FQNNGV. Trimming took 1 base from V and 7 from J, leaving 8 bases between them. As DNA, the CDR3 is TGTGCCAGCAGCTTAGGGAGTTGGCAGCCCCAGCATTTT. Residues: CASSLGSWQPQHF.

The genes are TRBV11-2 and TRBJ2-5; TRBD2 agrees at 10 bases. This CDR3 contains 16 residues. The V and J ends lost 3 bases and 5 bases, in that order; junction bases with no gene match: 9. The germline V gene encodes CDR1 SGHAT and CDR2 FQNNGV. In nucleotides, the CDR3 is TGTGCCAGCAGCTTGACCGGGACTAGCGTTTTGGAGACCCAGTACTTC. Its protein product is CASSLTGTSVLETQYF.

This rearrangement joins TRBV5-1 to TRBJ2-1, with D perhaps TRBD2 (6 bases). The CDR3 runs 12 residues. The germline V gene encodes CDR1 SGHRS and CDR2 YFSETQ. Deletions cut 4 bases from V and 9 bases from J, with 11 bases between. The chain's CDR3 is CASSLLAPEQFF. CDR3 coding DNA: TGCGCCAGCAGCCTCCTAGCGCCTGAGCAGTTCTTC.